This TCR beta chain was captured by sequencing in a study of metastatic and nonmetastatic thyroid tumors. Whole-study context: It was across blood and tumor or nodule tissue from malignant and benign thyroid patients that repertoires were compared.

Whole-study results and caveats: The reported finding was significantly higher TCR beta diversity in malignant thyroid tumors relative to benign nodules, in blood and tumor.

Every patient underwent thyroid surgery untreated. As processed by the authors: Clinicopathological groups supplied CDR3 differences that were used to build a distant-metastasis classifier for papillary thyroid cancer. TCRdb re-analyzed the PCR reads using MiXCR. These V and J calls derive from TCRdb rather than the authors' analysis. The table lists some 38,000 clones, approximately 13% of them singletons. Germline trimming cut 6 bases from V and 4 bases from J; bases unmatched to any gene: 10. Germline loops: CDR1 DFQATT, CDR2 SNEGSKA (reference sequence). The CDR3 is 14 amino acids. This clone was seen at least ten times. Its antigen is undetermined.

Specimen: blood. The TCR sequence derives from a female donor with papillary thyroid cancer or a benign thyroid nodule (not recorded which). Some clones in this sample may be carry-over from other donors' samples. V and J are TRBV20-1 and TRBJ2-3; TRBD1 agrees at 7 bases. CDR3 sequence (DNA): TGCAGTGCGGTTGGACAGGCTGGGGCAGATACGCAGTATTTT. Residues: CSAVGQAGADTQYF.